Listed below are T cell receptor beta chains from one sample, sequenced in a study of tumor-infiltrating lymphocytes in localized non-small cell lung cancer. Profiled with immunoSEQ multiplex PCR; TCRdb holds only in-frame clones, not every one. Among approximately 17,000 clones, over 70% were seen once, and the ten largest hold around 5.2%. The sample was lung tumor tissue. These receptor sequences come from a human donor with non-small cell lung cancer. CDR3s include the opening cysteine and the closing phenylalanine or tryptophan. A D gene is named only where the DNA matches it firmly. The listing skips clone size in some rows; elsewhere it reads once, few, many or a size class.

CDR3 protein: CSAPLSVGTEAFF
CDR3 DNA: TGCAGCGCACCTCTATCCGTGGGTACTGAAGCTTTCTTT
J gene: TRBJ1-1
V gene: TRBV29-1
clone size: -
D gene: -

CDR3 protein: CASSQTDSSYNEQFF
CDR3 DNA: TGTGCCAGCAGCCAGACGGATAGCTCCTACAATGAGCAGTTCTTC
J gene: TRBJ2-1
V gene: TRBV11-2
clone size: few
D gene: -

CDR3 protein: CASSYPMGALEQFF
CDR3 DNA: TGTGCCAGCAGTTACCCGATGGGGGCCCTTGAGCAGTTCTTC
J gene: TRBJ2-1
V gene: TRBV6-6
clone size: -
D gene: -

CDR3 protein: CAWSVSVVGTEAFF
CDR3 DNA: TGTGCCTGGAGTGTATCGGTTGTGGGCACTGAAGCTTTCTTT
J gene: TRBJ1-1
V gene: TRBV30
clone size: -
D gene: -

CDR3 protein: CASSPGVRRGVNYGYTF
CDR3 DNA: TGTGCCAGCTCACCGGGAGTGAGGAGAGGGGTTAACTATGGCTACACCTTC
J gene: TRBJ1-2
V gene: TRBV18
clone size: -
D gene: -

CDR3 protein: CSATRGTEAFF
CDR3 DNA: TGCAGTGCCACGCGCGGCACTGAAGCTTTCTTT
J gene: TRBJ1-1
V gene: TRBV20-1
clone size: once
D gene: -

CDR3 protein: CASRQTGLYEQYF
CDR3 DNA: TGTGCCAGCAGGCAGACAGGTCTGTACGAGCAGTACTTC
J gene: TRBJ2-7
V gene: TRBV7-9
clone size: -
D gene: -

CDR3 protein: CASSLGLAGADTQYF
CDR3 DNA: TGTGCCAGCAGCTTAGGACTAGCGGGGGCAGATACGCAGTATTTT
J gene: TRBJ2-3
V gene: TRBV11-3
clone size: -
D gene: TRBD2

CDR3 protein: CASSPTSVKETQYF
CDR3 DNA: TGTGCCAGCAGTCCGACCTCGGTCAAGGAGACCCAGTACTTC
J gene: TRBJ2-5
V gene: TRBV6-5
clone size: -
D gene: -

CDR3 protein: CASSLERGGYNSPLHF
CDR3 DNA: TGCGCCAGCAGCTTGGAACGGGGAGGGTATAATTCACCCCTCCACTTT
J gene: TRBJ1-6
V gene: TRBV5-1
clone size: -
D gene: -

CDR3 protein: CASSLRSGGDRNYGYTF
CDR3 DNA: TGTGCCAGCAGCTTAAGAAGTGGTGGGGACAGGAACTATGGCTACACCTTC
J gene: TRBJ1-2
V gene: TRBV7-2
clone size: -
D gene: TRBD1

CDR3 protein: CASSLGRRYEQYF
CDR3 DNA: TGTGCCAGCAGCTTGGGACGGAGGTACGAGCAGTACTTC
J gene: TRBJ2-7
V gene: TRBV5-4
clone size: -
D gene: -

CDR3 protein: CASSHRHRGHYEQYF
CDR3 DNA: TGCGCCAGCAGCCATCGACACAGGGGACACTACGAGCAGTACTTC
J gene: TRBJ2-7
V gene: TRBV4-3
clone size: -
D gene: TRBD1

CDR3 protein: CASSFTLGQSSGNTIYF
CDR3 DNA: TGCGCCAGCAGCTTCACGCTTGGACAGAGCTCTGGAAACACCATATATTTT
J gene: TRBJ1-3
V gene: TRBV5-1
clone size: few
D gene: -

CDR3 protein: CASSLGGPNEKLFF
CDR3 DNA: TGTGCCAGCAGCTTGGGCGGACCGAATGAAAAACTGTTTTTT
J gene: TRBJ1-4
V gene: TRBV5-5
clone size: -
D gene: -

CDR3 protein: CASSVVPDSYGYTF
CDR3 DNA: TGTGCCAGCAGCGTAGTCCCTGACAGCTATGGCTACACCTTC
J gene: TRBJ1-2
V gene: TRBV9
clone size: few
D gene: -

CDR3 protein: CASSTIPLGNTIYF
CDR3 DNA: TGTGCCAGCAGTACCATCCCCCTCGGAAACACCATATATTTT
J gene: TRBJ1-3
V gene: TRBV27
clone size: few
D gene: -

CDR3 protein: CASSLGTANTGELFF
CDR3 DNA: TGTGCCAGTAGTCTCGGGACGGCGAACACCGGGGAGCTGTTTTTT
J gene: TRBJ2-2
V gene: TRBV19
clone size: -
D gene: -

CDR3 protein: CASSLQRTPRGQYF
CDR3 DNA: TGTGCCAGCAGCTTGCAGAGGACACCGCGGGGGCAGTACTTC
J gene: TRBJ2-7
V gene: TRBV5-5
clone size: few
D gene: -

CDR3 protein: CASSFSGGYQPQHF
CDR3 DNA: TGTGCCAGCAGCTTCTCAGGGGGGTATCAGCCCCAGCATTTT
J gene: TRBJ1-5
V gene: TRBV5-8
clone size: -
D gene: TRBD1

CDR3 protein: CASSARVQGPGELFF
CDR3 DNA: TGCGCCAGCAGCGCTCGAGTCCAGGGTCCCGGGGAGCTGTTTTTT
J gene: TRBJ2-2
V gene: TRBV5-1
clone size: -
D gene: -

CDR3 protein: CASSSTVVGTEAFF
CDR3 DNA: TGTGCCAGCAGCTCGACAGTCGTTGGCACTGAAGCTTTCTTT
J gene: TRBJ1-1
V gene: TRBV7-2
clone size: -
D gene: -

CDR3 protein: CASSPQAGGPNTGELFF
CDR3 DNA: TGTGCCAGCAGCCCCCAGGCGGGGGGGCCAAACACCGGGGAGCTGTTTTTT
J gene: TRBJ2-2
V gene: TRBV11-3
clone size: -
D gene: TRBD2

CDR3 protein: CASSPGAGLNDGYTF
CDR3 DNA: TGTGCCAGCAGCCCGGGGGCAGGTTTAAATGATGGCTACACCTTC
J gene: TRBJ1-2
V gene: TRBV9
clone size: few
D gene: -

CDR3 protein: CASGFWVQGINEAFF
CDR3 DNA: TGTGCCAGCGGATTTTGGGTACAGGGAATCAATGAAGCTTTCTTT
J gene: TRBJ1-1
V gene: TRBV27
clone size: -
D gene: -

CDR3 protein: CASSRQGFGYEQYF
CDR3 DNA: TGTGCCAGCTCGCGACAGGGTTTCGGCTACGAGCAGTACTTC
J gene: TRBJ2-7
V gene: TRBV18
clone size: -
D gene: TRBD1

CDR3 protein: CASSLGEKGTDTQYF
CDR3 DNA: TGTGCCAGCAGCTTGGGGGAAAAGGGCACAGATACGCAGTATTTT
J gene: TRBJ2-3
V gene: TRBV7-9
clone size: -
D gene: -

CDR3 protein: CASSYTGLSGNTIYF
CDR3 DNA: TGTGCCAGCAGTTACACAGGGCTCTCTGGAAACACCATATATTTT
J gene: TRBJ1-3
V gene: TRBV6-5
clone size: -
D gene: -

CDR3 protein: CASSYGSAGGLNEQFF
CDR3 DNA: TGTGCCAGCAGTTACGGTTCAGCGGGGGGGCTTAATGAGCAGTTCTTC
J gene: TRBJ2-1
V gene: TRBV6-5
clone size: -
D gene: TRBD2

CDR3 protein: CASSLAGEGLEETQYF
CDR3 DNA: TGTGCCAGCAGCTTAGCGGGGGAAGGGCTGGAGGAGACCCAGTACTTC
J gene: TRBJ2-5
V gene: TRBV7-8
clone size: -
D gene: -

CDR3 protein: CASSLGTVGDTQYF
CDR3 DNA: TGTGCCAGCAGCTTGGGGACTGTGGGGGATACGCAGTATTTT
J gene: TRBJ2-3
V gene: TRBV11-1
clone size: -
D gene: -

CDR3 protein: CASRGQSSYNSPLHF
CDR3 DNA: TGTGCCAGCAGAGGGCAGAGCTCCTATAATTCACCCCTCCACTTT
J gene: TRBJ1-6
V gene: TRBV7-2
clone size: -
D gene: -

CDR3 protein: CASSEPLGVAYNEQFF
CDR3 DNA: TGTGCCAGCAGTGAACCCCTCGGGGTCGCATACAATGAGCAGTTCTTC
J gene: TRBJ2-1
V gene: TRBV25-1
clone size: -
D gene: -

CDR3 protein: CASSFLAGISYNEQFF
CDR3 DNA: TGTGCCAGCAGTTTTCTAGCGGGGATTTCCTACAATGAGCAGTTCTTC
J gene: TRBJ2-1
V gene: TRBV27
clone size: -
D gene: TRBD2

CDR3 protein: CASSLSPHQEETQYF
CDR3 DNA: TGTGCCAGCAGCTTGAGCCCCCATCAGGAAGAGACCCAGTACTTC
J gene: TRBJ2-5
V gene: TRBV5-6
clone size: -
D gene: -

CDR3 protein: CASSHPGAGGLGEQFF
CDR3 DNA: TGCGCCAGCAGCCACCCGGGGGCGGGGGGTCTGGGCGAGCAGTTCTTC
J gene: TRBJ2-1
V gene: TRBV5-1
clone size: -
D gene: TRBD2

CDR3 protein: CASSLGDLNEKLFF
CDR3 DNA: TGTGCCAGCAGTTTAGGGGACTTGAATGAAAAACTGTTTTTT
J gene: TRBJ1-4
V gene: TRBV28
clone size: -
D gene: -

CDR3 protein: CASSPSYQETQYF
CDR3 DNA: TGTGCCAGCAGTCCTTCGTACCAAGAGACCCAGTACTTC
J gene: TRBJ2-5
V gene: TRBV27
clone size: -
D gene: -

CDR3 protein: CASSLGSGTNYGYTF
CDR3 DNA: TGTGCCAGCAGCTTAGGATCCGGGACAAACTATGGCTACACCTTC
J gene: TRBJ1-2
V gene: TRBV7-2
clone size: -
D gene: -

CDR3 protein: CASSQEGGGIRNTIYF
CDR3 DNA: TGCGCCAGCAGCCAAGAAGGCGGCGGGATCCGGAACACCATATATTTT
J gene: TRBJ1-3
V gene: TRBV4-3
clone size: -
D gene: -

CDR3 protein: CASTNTGGNSEQFF
CDR3 DNA: TGTGCCAGTACAAATACAGGGGGGAATAGCGAGCAGTTCTTC
J gene: TRBJ2-1
V gene: TRBV19
clone size: -
D gene: TRBD1

CDR3 protein: CASSLTGLDYGYTF
CDR3 DNA: TGTGCCAGCAGCTTAACGGGTCTGGACTATGGCTACACCTTC
J gene: TRBJ1-2
V gene: TRBV7-3
clone size: few
D gene: -

CDR3 protein: CASSSGAGGEQFF
CDR3 DNA: TGTGCCAGCAGCTCAGGGGCCGGAGGTGAGCAGTTCTTC
J gene: TRBJ2-1
V gene: TRBV7-9
clone size: -
D gene: -

CDR3 protein: CASSITTGGIYEQYF
CDR3 DNA: TGTGCCAGTAGTATAACGACAGGGGGTATCTACGAGCAGTACTTC
J gene: TRBJ2-7
V gene: TRBV19
clone size: -
D gene: TRBD1

CDR3 protein: CASERPNTGELFF
CDR3 DNA: TGTGCCAGCGAGCGGCCGAACACCGGGGAGCTGTTTTTT
J gene: TRBJ2-2
V gene: TRBV6-1
clone size: -
D gene: -

CDR3 protein: CASKDYLSYNEQFF
CDR3 DNA: TGTGCCAGTAAGGACTACCTCTCCTACAATGAGCAGTTCTTC
J gene: TRBJ2-1
V gene: TRBV2
clone size: -
D gene: -

CDR3 protein: CASSHEAGVGYEQYF
CDR3 DNA: TGCGCCAGCAGCCATGAGGCGGGTGTTGGTTACGAGCAGTACTTC
J gene: TRBJ2-7
V gene: TRBV4-3
clone size: -
D gene: -

CDR3 protein: CASSPQGSGYTF
CDR3 DNA: TGTGCCAGCAGTCCACAGGGGAGCGGCTACACCTTC
J gene: TRBJ1-2
V gene: TRBV6-6
clone size: once
D gene: TRBD1

CDR3 protein: CASRGPGGRPDTQYF
CDR3 DNA: TGTGCCAGCAGGGGTCCGGGGGGCCGCCCAGATACGCAGTATTTT
J gene: TRBJ2-3
V gene: TRBV2
clone size: -
D gene: -

CDR3 protein: CASSPREWGYTGELFF
CDR3 DNA: TGTGCCAGCAGCCCGCGGGAGTGGGGCTACACCGGGGAGCTGTTTTTT
J gene: TRBJ2-2
V gene: TRBV7-8
clone size: medium-sized
D gene: TRBD2

CDR3 protein: CASSVGDTSGSEGETQYF
CDR3 DNA: TGTGCCAGCAGCGTAGGGGATACTAGCGGGAGCGAAGGAGAGACCCAGTACTTC
J gene: TRBJ2-5
V gene: TRBV9
clone size: -
D gene: TRBD2

CDR3 protein: CASSARLAGYNEQFF
CDR3 DNA: TGTGCTAGCAGCGCCCGACTAGCGGGGTACAATGAGCAGTTCTTC
J gene: TRBJ2-1
V gene: TRBV7-7
clone size: -
D gene: TRBD2

CDR3 protein: CASSQYSYEQYF
CDR3 DNA: TGTGCCAGCTCACAGTACTCCTACGAGCAGTACTTC
J gene: TRBJ2-7
V gene: TRBV18
clone size: -
D gene: -

CDR3 protein: CASSLNTGAGNEQYF
CDR3 DNA: TGTGCCAGCTCACTGAACACGGGGGCAGGTAACGAGCAGTACTTC
J gene: TRBJ2-7
V gene: TRBV18
clone size: few
D gene: -

CDR3 protein: CASSFTSGPYNEQFF
CDR3 DNA: TGTGCCAGCAGTTTTACTAGCGGGCCATACAATGAGCAGTTCTTC
J gene: TRBJ2-1
V gene: TRBV6-6
clone size: -
D gene: TRBD2

CDR3 protein: CASSLGWVGRGRGTTEAFF
CDR3 DNA: TGTGCCAGCAGTTTAGGGTGGGTTGGCAGGGGGCGCGGGACAACTGAAGCTTTCTTT
J gene: TRBJ1-1
V gene: TRBV27
clone size: -
D gene: TRBD1

CDR3 protein: CASSLEPGTDTQYF
CDR3 DNA: TGTGCCAGCAGCTTAGAACCAGGCACAGATACGCAGTATTTT
J gene: TRBJ2-3
V gene: TRBV7-6
clone size: once
D gene: -

CDR3 protein: CASSSTDTQYF
CDR3 DNA: TGTGCCAGCTCATCAACAGATACGCAGTATTTT
J gene: TRBJ2-3
V gene: TRBV18
clone size: -
D gene: -

CDR3 protein: CASSLPYRQGYTGELFF
CDR3 DNA: TGTGCCAGCAGCTTACCATACCGACAGGGATACACCGGGGAGCTGTTTTTT
J gene: TRBJ2-2
V gene: TRBV7-2
clone size: -
D gene: TRBD1